This T cell receptor beta chain was identified in a study of blood T cells in healthy people across ages. Study results and limitations: Fewer expanded clones and more diversity marked long-lived versus aged donors.

Germline lookup yields CDR1 DFQATT and CDR2 SNEGSKA (reference sequence). The CDR3 is made up of 13 amino acids. V lost 3 bases and J lost 8; bases outside the gene matches: 3. This clonotype was recorded a few times. The target antigen is unknown. Alongside a J-beta primer mix, a sample-barcoded 5' primer served in a second PCR lasting about 7 to 12 cycles. The template-switch adaptor, which had 12 random nucleotides, put a tag on each cDNA molecule. TCRdb reprocessed the 5' RACE reads via MiXCR and lists one record per CDR3 protein. The top ten hold approximately 15% of the sample, which has 550,000 to 650,000 distinct CDR3 sequences, 25% to 30% seen once. Total RNA, at least 5.5 micrograms per sample, came from PBMCs.

The sample consisted of blood. The chain recombines TRBV20-1 with TRBJ2-2, with TRBD1 identical over 10 bases. This clonotype originated in an elderly woman in good health. The CDR3 loop is CSARGQGRGELFF. DNA for the CDR3: TGCAGTGCTAGGGGACAGGGGCGAGGGGAGCTGTTTTTT.